This T cell receptor (beta chain) was identified in a study of cytomegalovirus exposure and HLA in healthy donors. Vbeta (60) and Jbeta (13) primers were used in the PCR. Sequencing was performed with immunoSEQ multiplex PCR; in TCRdb, only in-frame clones are kept and a portion is missing. Recorded for this sample: tens of thousands of clones. Germline CDR1 MGHRA, CDR2 YSYEKL. This CDR3 is 18 amino acids long. V shed 3 bases and J 2 bases; nucleotides not matched to a gene: 15. This TCR was sampled from a woman aged 25-40 years in good health and CMV-seronegative. The chain combines TRBV4-1 with TRBJ1-2; 7 nucleotides align to TRBD1. The sample comprised PBMCs. Written as DNA, the CDR3 is TGCGCCAGCAGCCAGACGGACAGGAAAGCAATTGCCAACTATGGCTACACCTTC. This codes for CASSQTDRKAIANYGYTF.